The 14 T cell receptor beta chains in this list originate from one sample, sequenced in a study of T cell responses to AZD1222 COVID-19 vaccine. Here immunoSEQ multiplex PCR was the method, and the copy in TCRdb shows in-frame clones only, minus some. The data contain about 150,000 clones, approximately 92% of them seen just once; the ten biggest clones take up under 4%. Sequencing was performed on peripheral blood, taken 28 days after the second AZD1222 dose. The receptors derive from an adult who received the AZD1222 COVID-19 vaccine.

This chain links TRBV5-1 with TRBJ2-5; 9 nucleotides match TRBD1. The germline gives CDR1 SGHRS, CDR2 YFSETQ. The V gene end was trimmed by 8 bases and the J gene end by 5 bases; junction bases not matched to a gene: 13. There are 15 residues in the CDR3. CDR3 sequence reads: CASSQQGALGETQYF. Here the CDR3 DNA reads TGCGCCAGTTCACAACAGGGGGCGCTAGGGGAGACCCAGTACTTC.

The chain is built from TRBV2 and TRBJ1-1; D is undetermined. CDR1 is SNHLY and CDR2 is FYNNEI in the germline V gene. Trimming took off 3 bases at V and 0 bases at J, with 8 bases between the two ends. The CDR3 spans 14 residues. CDR3 in amino acids: CASSEDRLNTEAFF. For the CDR3, the DNA is TGTGCCAGCAGTGAGGACCGCCTGAACACTGAAGCTTTCTTT.

The chain links TRBV3-1 (or the pseudogene TRBV3-2) to TRBJ2-6; 9 bases align to TRBD1. Germline V gene lookup returns CDR1 LGHDT and CDR2 YNNKEL (reference sequence). With V trimmed by 6 bases and J by 7 bases, 7 bases remained unmatched. The CDR3 loop spans 15 amino acids. CDR3: CASSRTGVGANVLTF. In DNA, the CDR3 is TGTGCCAGCAGTCGGACAGGGGTTGGAGCCAACGTCCTGACTTTC.

The chain couples TRBV27 to TRBJ1-3; D gene uncertain. V lost 5 bases and J 2 bases, leaving 16 bases between the germline ends. The CDR3 has 16 residues. From germline, CDR1 is MNHEY and CDR2 SMNVEV (reference sequence). Here the CDR3 DNA reads TGTGCCAGCAGTCCCCTCGCCATCAACCCTGGAAACACCATATATTTT. Its protein product is CASSPLAINPGNTIYF.

CDR3 DNA sequence: TGTGCCAGCAGACCCATTGGACAGGGGGGAACCGGGGAGCTGTTTTTT. This codes for CASRPIGQGGTGELFF. The chain combines TRBV5-5 with TRBJ2-2; 10 nucleotides agree with TRBD1. The CDR3 consists of 16 residues. Trimming cost V 5 bases and J 5 bases; bases outside gene matches: 9. Germline V lookup: CDR1 SGHKS, CDR2 YYEKEE (reference sequence).

This rearrangement joins TRBV20-1 to TRBJ2-6; D may be TRBD1 (6 bases). In germline, CDR1 is DFQATT, CDR2 SNEGSKA (reference sequence). Trimming took 3 bases from V and 4 from J, leaving 7 bases between them. CDR3 length: 13 amino acids. CDR3: CSASQGGANVLTF. CDR3 in DNA: TGCAGTGCTAGTCAGGGGGGGGCCAACGTCCTGACTTTC.

V and J are TRBV29-1 and TRBJ2-3, with D unclear. The V gene lost 4 bases and the J gene lost 6 bases, with 8 bases spanning the gap. This CDR3 has 11 amino acids. Germline lookup yields CDR1 SQVTM and CDR2 ANQGSEA. The CDR3 protein is CSVGPGDTQYF. The CDR3 DNA follows: TGCAGCGTTGGGCCCGGGGATACGCAGTATTTT.

The J gene is TRBJ1-1, the V gene TRBV10-2; D is possibly TRBD1 (5 bases). The germline gives CDR1 WSHSY, CDR2 SAAADI. The CDR3 contains 14 residues. With 3 bases removed from V and 5 bases from J, the gap between germline ends came to 13 bases. This CDR3 is CASSDPGLTTEAFF. The CDR3 coding sequence is TGCGCCAGCAGTGACCCAGGGTTGACGACTGAAGCTTTCTTT.

This clone was recorded only once. V and J are TRBV5-6 and TRBJ2-7, with 7 bases that match TRBD1. Germline CDR1 and CDR2: SGHDT and YYEEEE. This CDR3 spans 13 amino acids. Trimming at V came to 4 bases and at J to 3 bases, leaving 4 bases not matched to a gene. In DNA form, the CDR3 reads TGTGCCAGCAGCCGCCAGGGGGTCTACGAGCAGTACTTC. Its translation: CASSRQGVYEQYF.

CDR3 sequence: CASSFTGMAFF. The CDR3 DNA reads as TGTGCCAGCAGTTTTACAGGGATGGCTTTCTTT. The chain joins TRBV5-8 to TRBJ1-1; TRBD1 might be the D (6 bases). V lost 5 bases and J 11 bases, leaving 13 bases between the germline ends. The CDR3 sequence is 11 residues long. Germline V lookup: CDR1 SGHTS, CDR2 YDEGEE.

The CDR3 is CASSLSGTAQNTIYF. DNA of the CDR3: TGTGCCAGCAGCTTGTCCGGGACAGCCCAAAACACCATATATTTT. The V gene is TRBV5-6, the J gene TRBJ1-3; 7 bases match TRBD1. Trimming at V came to 1 base and at J to 6 bases, leaving 7 bases not matched to a gene. The CDR3 contains 15 residues. CDR1 is SGHDT and CDR2 is YYEEEE in the germline V gene.

The gene calls are TRBV29-1 and TRBJ2-1; D possibly corresponds to TRBD1 (5 bases). CDR1 is SQVTM and CDR2 is ANQGSEA in the germline V gene. Deletions cut 5 bases from V and 6 bases from J, with 17 bases between. The CDR3 has 14 residues. Written as DNA, the CDR3 is TGCAGCGTTCCCGCCGGACAAACGGGCAATGAGCAGTTCTTC. It is translated as CSVPAGQTGNEQFF.

The V and J genes are TRBV5-1 and TRBJ1-6; D is undetermined. The CDR3 consists of 14 residues. Trimming took off 4 bases at V and 7 bases at J, with 12 bases between the two ends. Germline V gene lookup returns CDR1 SGHRS and CDR2 YFSETQ. CDR3 coding DNA: TGCGCCAGCAGCACGGACCGGCGGAATTCACCCCTCCACTTT. Translating gives CASSTDRRNSPLHF.

The V gene is TRBV6-5, the J gene TRBJ2-2; no clear D. V was trimmed by 0 bases and J by 0 bases, leaving 5 bases between them. The germline CDR1 and CDR2 sequences are MNHEY and SVGAGI. This CDR3 is 15 amino acids long. CDR3 in DNA: TGTGCCAGCAGTTACTCCGGAGCGAACACCGGGGAGCTGTTTTTT. This gives the protein CASSYSGANTGELFF.